The 30 T cell receptor beta chains reported below all come from one sample, sequenced in a study of T cells in Graves' hyperthyroidism and ophthalmopathy. Amplification targeted TCR beta CDR3 regions from RNA transcripts. First-round RT-PCR of the TCR CDR3 relied on the HTBI primer set. TCRdb re-called the multiplex PCR reads with MiXCR, one entry per CDR3 protein. This sample yields 600,000 to 700,000 distinct CDR3 sequences, of which roughly 15% are seen a single time; 4.3% belongs to the top ten. Sequenced: blood. The receptors here all came from a woman between 40 and 50 years old with Graves' ophthalmopathy.

This clonotype was detected ten times or more. The rearrangement uses TRBV30 and TRBJ2-7; possibly TRBD1 or TRBD2 for D (5 bases each). This CDR3 region has 17 residues. Germline V gene data show CDR1 as GTSNPN and CDR2 as SVGIG (reference sequence). Trimming removed 0 bases from V and 0 bases from J, with 18 bases in between. The DNA for the CDR3 is TGTGCCTGGAGTGTACTAGATAGGGGATTGAGCTCCTACGAGCAGTACTTC. It translates to CAWSVLDRGLSSYEQYF.

CDR3 coding DNA: TGTGCCAGCAGTGAACTAGCGAGGGAGGACGAGCAGTACTTC. It codes for CASSELAREDEQYF. V is TRBV6-1 and J is TRBJ2-7; a weak D match, TRBD2 (6 bases). There are 14 residues in the CDR3. Trimming cost V 2 bases and J 5 bases, with 13 bases left between them. Per the germline V gene, CDR1 is MNHNS and CDR2 is SASEGT.

This clonotype appeared many times. The V gene is TRBV14, the J gene TRBJ2-7; no firm D call. V was pared by 2 bases and J by 5 bases, with 10 bases between. Germline values: CDR1 SGHDN, CDR2 FVKESK. CDR3 size: 13 residues. The CDR3 sequence: CASSQSSGDEQYF. The CDR3 DNA sequence: TGTGCCAGCAGCCAATCGTCCGGAGACGAGCAGTACTTC.

This clonotype was counted many times. The chain couples TRBV28 to TRBJ2-2, with D maybe TRBD1 (5 bases). The germline V and J ends were trimmed by 7 bases and 4 bases, with 13 bases remaining between them. Per the germline V gene, CDR1 is MDHEN and CDR2 is SYDVKM. The CDR3 has 14 amino acids. In DNA, the CDR3 is TGTGCCAGCACTGAGAGCAGGGTCACCGGGGAGCTGTTTTTT. Translated: CASTESRVTGELFF.

The chain combines TRBV18 with TRBJ2-5; D remains ambiguous. Trimming removed 4 bases at V and 2 bases at J, with 11 bases between. The CDR3 covers 14 residues. Germline-derived CDR1 and CDR2 are KGHSH and LQKENI. The CDR3 here is CASSRTDHQETQYF. CDR3 DNA: TGTGCCAGCTCACGGACGGATCATCAAGAGACCCAGTACTTC.

This clonotype was found many times. The chain employs TRBV7-6 and TRBJ2-5; D unclear. V lost 1 base and J 5 bases, leaving 14 bases between the germline ends. The CDR3 covers 15 residues. CDR1 is SGHVS, CDR2 FNYEAQ, per germline. DNA of the CDR3: TGTGCCAGCAGCTTAGGAGTACAAGTGGAGGAGACCCAGTACTTC. Protein: CASSLGVQVEETQYF.

This chain links TRBV4-1 with TRBJ1-2; 9 bases align to TRBD1. The CDR3 has 15 residues. Per the germline V gene, CDR1 is MGHRA and CDR2 is YSYEKL. V gave up 1 base and J gave up 6 bases; unmatched junction bases: 6. This chain's CDR3 is CASSQVQGAPDGYTF. The CDR3 nucleotides read TGCGCCAGCAGCCAAGTACAGGGGGCGCCTGATGGCTACACCTTC.

V gene TRBV12-3 or TRBV12-4 combines with J gene TRBJ2-7; 7 bases are shared with TRBD2. The CDR3 totals 14 residues. Trimming took 8 bases from V and 4 from J; bases not matched to a gene: 11. The CDR3 protein is CASSGGVWWYEQYF. Written as DNA, the CDR3 is TGTGCCAGCTCTGGGGGGGTTTGGTGGTACGAGCAGTACTTC.

This clonotype was detected only once. A read error may account for a junction end that differs from germline. The rearrangement uses TRBV18 and TRBJ2-7, with D perhaps matching TRBD2 (6 bases). This CDR3 is built from 16 residues. Germline lookup yields CDR1 KGHSH and CDR2 LQKENI. The CDR3 sequence is CASSTPGAGVSYEQYF. The DNA of the CDR3 is TGTGCCAGCTCAACACCGGGAGCCGGGGTTTCCTACGAGCAGTACTTC.

This clonotype showed up many times. The chain recombines TRBV28 with TRBJ2-7, with unresolved D. Trimming removed 5 bases at V and 5 bases at J, with 10 bases between. The V gene's germline CDR1 is MDHEN and CDR2 SYDVKM. The CDR3 consists of 12 residues. The chain's CDR3 is CASSKIPNEQYF. Written as DNA, the CDR3 is TGTGCCAGCAGTAAAATCCCTAACGAGCAGTACTTC.

Worth noting for this clonotype: A much more abundant neighbour one base away suggests this may be a read error. This sequence joins TRBV9 and TRBJ2-5, with a tentative D call TRBD1 (5 bases). This CDR3 spans 15 amino acids. Trimming cost V 4 bases and J 5 bases, with 18 bases left between them. Per the germline V gene, CDR1 is SGDLS and CDR2 is YYNGEE. The CDR3 loop is CASSPIGQGLETQYF. The CDR3 region has the DNA TGTGCCAGCAGCCCGATTGGTCAGGGCTTGGAGACCCAGTACTTC.

The chain joins TRBV29-1 to TRBJ1-1; no clear D. V shed 8 bases and J shed 3 bases, with 7 bases lying between them. The germline CDR1 and CDR2 sequences are SQVTM and ANQGSEA. CDR3 length: 10 amino acids. This chain's CDR3 is CSSVYTEAFF. The CDR3 DNA follows: TGCAGCTCGGTGTACACTGAAGCTTTCTTT.

This clonotype was seen ten or more times. The chain employs TRBV2 and TRBJ2-7; D is unclear. Between the trimmed V and J ends, which lost 5 bases and 1 base, there was a span of 21 bases. In germline, CDR1 is SNHLY, CDR2 FYNNEI. This CDR3 has 17 residues. The CDR3 here is CASSHHPDMSGSYEQYF. The CDR3 region has the DNA TGTGCCAGCAGTCACCACCCTGACATGAGTGGGTCCTACGAGCAGTACTTC.

The chain combines TRBV27 with TRBJ2-2; D is unresolved. Trimming pared 3 bases from V and 8 bases from J, leaving 7 bases between. The CDR3 consists of 12 residues. Germline V gene sequence: CDR1 MNHEY, CDR2 SMNVEV (reference sequence). The chain's CDR3 is CASSLKGGELFF. The CDR3, as DNA: TGTGCCAGCAGTTTGAAGGGTGGGGAGCTGTTTTTT.

The V and J genes are TRBV4-2 and TRBJ1-2, with D tentatively TRBD1 (6 bases). CDR3 size: 16 residues. Trimming cost V 2 bases and J 5 bases, with 18 bases left between them. Looked up from germline, CDR1 is LGHNA and CDR2 is YNFKEQ. CDR3 sequence reads: CASSQFLAGDWYGYTF. DNA for the CDR3: TGTGCCAGCAGCCAATTTTTGGCAGGGGATTGGTATGGCTACACCTTC.

This clonotype was observed a few times. This chain connects TRBV12-3 or TRBV12-4 to TRBJ1-3, with TRBD1 as a possible D gene (5 bases). The CDR3 runs to 13 residues. The V gene lost 5 bases and the J gene lost 3 bases, with 8 bases spanning the gap. DNA of the CDR3: TGTGCCAGCAGTCCGACAGTTGGAAACACCATATATTTT. Translated, it gives CASSPTVGNTIYF.

Only a few counts were recorded for this clonotype. The genes are TRBV4-1 and TRBJ1-2; 10 positions agree with TRBD1. With 5 bases clipped from V and 4 bases from J, the junction kept 4 bases outside the gene matches. The germline gives CDR1 MGHRA, CDR2 YSYEKL. This CDR3 is built from 14 residues. The CDR3 nucleotides are TGCGCCAGCAGCTGGACAGGGGGTGCCTATGGCTACACCTTC. Protein: CASSWTGGAYGYTF.

This clonotype was seen many times. This chain uses TRBV10-3 with TRBJ1-5; TRBD1 matches at 7 bases. This CDR3 has 19 residues. The V gene's germline CDR1 is ENHRY and CDR2 SYGVKD. The trim removed 0 bases at V and 4 bases at J, leaving 15 bases unmatched. CDR3 amino acids: CAISESVINRDRSNQPQHF. As DNA, the CDR3 is TGTGCCATCAGTGAGTCCGTTATTAACCGGGACAGAAGTAATCAGCCCCAGCATTTT.

This clonotype was counted many times. J is TRBJ1-1 and V is TRBV7-8, with D hard to call. V lost 5 bases to trimming and J lost 0 bases, with 7 bases between them. In germline, CDR1 is SGHVS, CDR2 FQNEAQ. The CDR3 extends over 13 amino acids. The chain's CDR3 is CASSNQMNTEAFF. For the CDR3, the DNA is TGTGCCAGCAGCAATCAGATGAACACTGAAGCTTTCTTT. Supplemented by reference TRBV7-8 and TRBJ1-1, the full variable domain reads GAGVSQSPRYKVAKRGQDVALRCDPISGHVSLFWYQQALGQGPEFLTYFQNEAQLDKSGLPSDRFFAERPEGSVSTLKIQRTQQEDSAVYLCASSNQMNTEAFFGQGTRLTVV.

This clonotype was observed many times. The V gene is TRBV4-1, the J gene TRBJ2-7; no firm D call. Germline CDR1 and CDR2: MGHRA and YSYEKL. This CDR3 has 13 residues. V was clipped by 3 bases and J by 0 bases, with 6 bases between them. The CDR3 protein is CASSHGNSYEQYF. CDR3 nucleotides: TGCGCCAGCAGCCATGGGAACTCCTACGAGCAGTACTTC.

This clonotype was detected ten times or more. The chain uses TRBV19 and TRBJ2-5; 7 bases map to TRBD2. The CDR3 extends over 15 amino acids. The V segment lost 4 bases and the J segment 4 bases; nucleotides outside the gene matches: 9. The germline V gene encodes CDR1 LNHDA and CDR2 SQIVND (reference sequence). As DNA, the CDR3 is TGTGCCAGTAGTACCGAGGGAGGGCGGGGAGAGACCCAGTACTTC. Its protein is CASSTEGGRGETQYF.

The CDR3, as DNA: TGTGCCAGCAGCCATGTGGATACAGGGAACTATGGCTACACCTTC. Encoded protein: CASSHVDTGNYGYTF. The chain carries TRBV14 and TRBJ1-2; D might be TRBD1 (6 bases). Trimming cost V 3 bases and J 2 bases, with 13 bases left between them. CDR1 is SGHDN, CDR2 FVKESK, per germline. The CDR3 has 15 residues.

The chain couples TRBV5-1 to TRBJ1-2; 7 bases line up with TRBD1. Germline CDR1 reads SGHRS; CDR2 reads YFSETQ. The CDR3 extends over 12 amino acids. Trimming removed 5 bases from V and 5 bases from J; junction bases left unmatched: 3. CDR3 in amino acids: CASSVRGYGYTF. In DNA, the CDR3 is TGCGCCAGCAGTGTCAGGGGGTATGGCTACACCTTC.

This clonotype was seen at least ten times. The V call is TRBV29-1, the J call TRBJ2-7; D could derive from TRBD1 or TRBD2 (5 bases each). Germline CDR1 is SQVTM and CDR2 is ANQGSEA. This CDR3 comprises 15 residues. V was pared by 4 bases and J by 3 bases, with 19 bases between. For the CDR3, the DNA is TGCAGCGTTGTCCCCCAGGGCCCGAGGGGCTACGAGCAGTACTTC. Translated, it gives CSVVPQGPRGYEQYF.

This clonotype has just a few counts. The CDR3 sequence: CASSTSGTAPYEQYF. As DNA, the CDR3 is TGCGCCAGCAGCACTTCCGGGACAGCTCCCTACGAGCAGTACTTC. The chain is built from TRBV5-1 and TRBJ2-7; 7 positions match TRBD1. The germline gives CDR1 SGHRS, CDR2 YFSETQ. V gave up 4 bases and J gave up 2 bases; unmatched junction bases: 9. There are 15 residues in the CDR3.

The gene calls are TRBV29-1 and TRBJ2-7; 8 bases map to TRBD1. Germline V gives CDR1 SQVTM, CDR2 ANQGSEA. The CDR3 is 13 amino acids. The junction had 5 bases not matched to a gene; V was cut back by 2 bases and J by 5 bases. CDR3: CSVERTGFDEQYF. CDR3 DNA: TGCAGCGTTGAAAGGACAGGGTTTGACGAGCAGTACTTC.

V is TRBV28 and J is TRBJ2-7; 7 bases map to TRBD1. The CDR3 covers 13 residues. V was pared by 5 bases and J by 9 bases, with 10 bases of the junction left unmatched. Per the germline V gene, CDR1 is MDHEN and CDR2 is SYDVKM. The CDR3 here is CASSLDRPERQYF. In DNA form, the CDR3 reads TGTGCCAGCAGTCTGGACAGGCCCGAACGGCAGTACTTC.

At least ten counts were recorded for this clonotype. The CDR3 bases are TGTGCCAGCAGTTTCGACCAGGGTAGTTCACCCCTCCACTTT. As protein: CASSFDQGSSPLHF. This sequence joins TRBV12-3 or TRBV12-4 and TRBJ1-6; maybe TRBD1 (5 bases). The CDR3 extends over 14 amino acids. Trimming removed 3 bases at V and 9 bases at J, with 12 bases between.

This clonotype was recorded at least ten times. This rearrangement joins TRBV27 to TRBJ2-2, with D unresolved. Between the trimmed V and J ends, which lost 2 bases and 3 bases, there was a span of 13 bases. CDR1 is MNHEY and CDR2 is SMNVEV in the germline V gene (reference sequence). CDR3 length equals 16 residues. The CDR3 spells CASSLTASGYTGELFF. The CDR3 DNA is TGTGCCAGCAGTTTAACGGCTAGTGGGTACACCGGGGAGCTGTTTTTT.

This clonotype has ten or more counts. The rearrangement joins TRBV11-1 to TRBJ2-7; the D gene could be TRBD1 or TRBD2 (5 bases each). V dropped 2 bases and J dropped 5 bases, with 13 bases sitting between them. Germline loops: CDR1 SGHAT, CDR2 FQDESV (reference sequence). The CDR3 is 14 residues long. CDR3: CASSLTVGENEQYF. For the CDR3, the DNA is TGTGCCAGCAGCTTAACGGTGGGGGAGAACGAGCAGTACTTC.